These 10 T cell receptor beta chains came from one sample sequenced in a study of Graves' ophthalmopathy and Graves' hyperthyroidism. Amplified material comprised TCR beta CDR3 regions derived from RNA transcripts. The first round was an RT-PCR with HTBI primers, and the second round was a multiplex PCR. TCRdb redid the calling of the multiplex PCR reads with MiXCR, one entry per CDR3 protein. Of over a million distinct CDR3 sequences listed, about 35% are singletons. Sequenced input: peripheral blood or thyroid tissue (not recorded which). The receptors were sampled from an adult man with Graves' hyperthyroidism.

This clonotype was seen ten or more times. CDR3 amino acids: CASSIGLAWETQYF. The CDR3 DNA sequence: TGTGCCAGCAGCATAGGATTAGCTTGGGAGACCCAGTACTTC. V usage is TRBV12-3 or TRBV12-4 and J usage is TRBJ2-5; the D is unclear. Trimming took 6 bases from V and 5 from J, leaving 16 bases between them. The CDR3 has 14 amino acids.

This chain links TRBV10-3 with TRBJ1-2; 7 bases match TRBD1. The CDR3 covers 15 residues. Per the germline V gene, CDR1 is ENHRY and CDR2 is SYGVKD. The V gene end was trimmed by 10 bases and the J gene end by 1 base; junction bases not matched to a gene: 12. The CDR3 DNA sequence: TGTGCCACCGCTAGAAAGACAGGGAATAACTATGGCTACACCTTC. This translates into CATARKTGNNYGYTF.

The chain's CDR3 is CASRRGLAEYEQYF. The CDR3, as DNA: TGCGCCAGCAGAAGGGGACTAGCGGAATACGAGCAGTACTTC. The chain couples TRBV10-2 to TRBJ2-7; 11 bases are a match to TRBD2. Trimming took 6 bases from V and 4 from J; bases not matched to a gene: 5. This CDR3 is built from 14 residues. CDR1 and CDR2 (germline): WSHSY, SAAADI.

This clonotype was recorded many times. This rearrangement joins TRBV19 to TRBJ1-5, with 8 positions matching TRBD1. V dropped 8 bases and J dropped 0; count of bases not matched to a gene: 6. Germline CDR1 and CDR2: LNHDA and SQIVND (reference sequence). The CDR3 runs to 15 residues. The CDR3 loop is CASAQQGDSNQPQHF. The CDR3 region has the DNA TGTGCCAGTGCCCAACAGGGGGATAGCAATCAGCCCCAGCATTTT. The variable domain in full, completed from reference TRBV19 and TRBJ1-5, reads DGGITQSPKYLFRKEGQNVTLSCEQNLNHDAMYWYRQDPGQGLRLIYYSQIVNDFQKGDIAEGYSVSREKKESFPLTVTSAQKNPTAFYLCASAQQGDSNQPQHFGDGTRLSIL.

This clonotype has a count of ten or more. V and J are TRBV7-8 and TRBJ1-5, with D unclear. CDR1 is SGHVS, CDR2 FQNEAQ, per germline. The CDR3 is 16 residues long. The V end was cut by 4 bases, the J end by 6 bases, with 19 bases between. The chain's CDR3 is CASSSMGEQARQPQHF. The CDR3 DNA reads TGTGCCAGCAGCTCCATGGGTGAGCAGGCCCGTCAGCCCCAGCATTTT.

This clonotype was recorded at least ten times. V gene TRBV12-3 or TRBV12-4 combines with J gene TRBJ2-7; D tentatively fits TRBD1 or TRBD2 (5 bases each). This CDR3 comprises 14 residues. V shed 4 bases and J shed 3 bases, with 13 bases lying between them. CDR3 region: CASSSPGPLYEQYF. The CDR3 nucleotides read TGTGCCAGCAGTTCTCCGGGACCACTCTACGAGCAGTACTTC.

The gene calls are TRBV7-6 and TRBJ2-7; unclear D gene. The CDR3 covers 14 residues. Germline CDR1 is SGHVS and CDR2 is FNYEAQ. Trimming took 2 bases from V and 7 from J, leaving 15 bases between them. CDR3 in amino acids: CASSLRQAPREQYF. The CDR3 DNA reads TGTGCCAGCAGCTTAAGGCAGGCCCCCCGGGAGCAGTACTTC.

This clonotype occurred many times. The chain has TRBV14 and TRBJ1-1; D gene unclear. V lost 1 base and J 10 bases, leaving 16 bases between the germline ends. In germline, CDR1 is SGHDN, CDR2 FVKESK. The CDR3 runs to 14 residues. Here the CDR3 reads CASSQASARLGAFF. Here the CDR3 DNA reads TGTGCCAGCAGCCAAGCCTCGGCCAGACTAGGAGCTTTCTTT.

The V and J genes are TRBV4-1 and TRBJ1-5; D gene uncertain. Trimming removed 0 bases at V and 5 bases at J, with 11 bases between. The CDR3 length is 15 residues. Per germline, CDR1 MGHRA and CDR2 YSYEKL. The CDR3 nucleotides are TGCGCCAGCAGCCAAGATGAAGGAAGTTATCAGCCCCAGCATTTT. This codes for CASSQDEGSYQPQHF.

V gene TRBV10-3 combines with J gene TRBJ1-4; D unclear. This CDR3 region has 12 residues. Germline V gene sequence: CDR1 ENHRY, CDR2 SYGVKD. V lost 3 bases to trimming and J lost 8 bases, with 7 bases between them. CDR3 coding DNA: TGTGCCATCAGTGACCTTGGGGAAAAACTGTTTTTT. Residues: CAISDLGEKLFF.